These 10 T cell receptor beta chains share one sample of origin, sequenced in a study of somatic mutations in cytotoxic T cells in rheumatoid arthritis. The table came from immunoSEQ multiplex PCR; TCRdb's copy has only in-frame clones and leaves some out. This repertoire shows tens of thousands of clones, approximately 84% found once; its top ten account for about 3.2%. The specimen was CD8+ T cells sorted from blood. The receptor source for this set is a middle-aged man in good health.

V is TRBV27 and J is TRBJ1-1; the D is unclear. This CDR3 is built from 15 residues. Germline V CDR1 and CDR2: MNHEY, SMNVEV (reference sequence). V lost 5 bases and J 4 bases, leaving 17 bases between the germline ends. The CDR3 nucleotides read TGTGCCAGCAGTCCCGACGGCGGGCAACCCACTGAAGCTTTCTTT. This sequence encodes CASSPDGGQPTEAFF.

Regarding this clone: The same CDR3 arises from other DNA sequences in this sample as well. This chain uses TRBV6-5 with TRBJ1-1; D remains unclear. CDR3 length equals 13 residues. Trimming removed 0 bases at V and 0 bases at J, with 2 bases between. Germline V gene lookup returns CDR1 MNHEY and CDR2 SVGAGI. CDR3 in amino acids: CASSYSVNTEAFF. The CDR3 coding sequence is TGTGCCAGCAGTTACTCGGTGAACACTGAAGCTTTCTTT.

The genes are TRBV25-1 and TRBJ2-7; D is unresolved. The CDR3 is 13 amino acids. V lost 3 bases and J lost 2, with 8 bases in between. Germline CDR1 MGHDK, CDR2 SYGVNS. The CDR3 protein is CASSEGSPYEQYF. In DNA, the CDR3 is TGTGCCAGCAGTGAGGGCTCTCCCTACGAGCAGTACTTC.

J is TRBJ2-3 and V is TRBV9, with D possibly TRBD1 on 5 matching bases. CDR3 size: 13 residues. Germline CDR1 reads SGDLS; CDR2 reads YYNGEE. The DNA of the CDR3 is TGTGCGACGACTTCAGGGAAGTCAGATACGCAGTATTTT. Protein product: CATTSGKSDTQYF.

The chain uses TRBV28 and TRBJ2-2, with 7 nucleotides matching TRBD1. The V gene's germline CDR1 is MDHEN and CDR2 SYDVKM. The CDR3 has 16 residues. The junction had 11 bases not matched to a gene; V was cut back by 6 bases and J by 4 bases. The CDR3 spells CASSYRGPLSTGELFF. The CDR3 DNA reads TGTGCCAGCAGCTACAGGGGACCTTTAAGCACCGGGGAGCTGTTTTTT.

Of note for this clone: At the DNA level, this CDR3 is encoded by other sequences in the same sample as well. The rearrangement links TRBV27 to TRBJ2-7, with D unresolved. The CDR3 covers 13 residues. Germline V gives CDR1 MNHEY, CDR2 SMNVEV (reference sequence). Trimming stripped 0 bases from V and 0 bases from J, with 3 bases between. CDR3 nucleotides: TGTGCCAGCAGTTTATCTGGCTCCTACGAGCAGTACTTC. Amino acid sequence: CASSLSGSYEQYF.

CDR3: CATSTGGVVEQYF. In nucleotides, the CDR3 is TGTGCCACCTCGACAGGGGGGGTCGTTGAGCAGTACTTC. The chain recombines TRBV27 with TRBJ2-7; TRBD1 matches at 9 bases. The germline V gene encodes CDR1 MNHEY and CDR2 SMNVEV (reference sequence). The CDR3 has 13 amino acids. The V segment lost 10 bases and the J segment 7 bases; nucleotides outside the gene matches: 11.

V is TRBV5-1 and J is TRBJ1-2; D ambiguous. Trimming removed 0 bases from V and 5 bases from J, with 2 bases in between. CDR1 is SGHRS and CDR2 is YFSETQ in the germline V gene. CDR3 length: 11 amino acids. CDR3 in amino acids: CASSLGYGYTF. The CDR3 nucleotides are TGCGCCAGCAGCTTGGGGTATGGCTACACCTTC. The entire variable domain, with the rest obtained from reference TRBV5-1 and TRBJ1-2, is as follows: KAGVTQTPRYLIKTRGQQVTLSCSPISGHRSVSWYQQTPGQGLQFLFEYFSETQRNKGNFPGRFSGRQFSNSRSEMNVSTLELGDSALYLCASSLGYGYTFGSGTRLTVV.

This rearrangement joins TRBV9 to TRBJ2-3, with 7 bases matching TRBD2. Germline CDR1 SGDLS, CDR2 YYNGEE. The CDR3 contains 14 residues. The V and J ends lost 0 bases and 5 bases, in that order; junction bases with no gene match: 3. The CDR3 region is CASSVAGGGDTQYF. DNA of the CDR3: TGTGCCAGCAGCGTAGCGGGAGGTGGAGATACGCAGTATTTT.

This clone was seen just once. V gene TRBV28 combines with J gene TRBJ2-3; D gene unclear. Germline assignment: CDR1 MDHEN and CDR2 SYDVKM. Trimming cost V 2 bases and J 0 bases, with 12 bases left between them. The length of the CDR3 is 16 residues. As DNA, the CDR3 is TGTGCCAGCAGTTTACGAGGCATTTCTAGCACAGATACGCAGTATTTT. Translated, it gives CASSLRGISSTDTQYF.